The source of this TCR beta chain is a study of radiation and T cells in renal cell carcinoma. The time point: baseline pretreatment blood. The treatment here: 15 Gy SBRT to primary tumor, nephrectomy 4 weeks later. V was cut by 6 bases and J by 1 base, with 13 bases left in between. The germline V gene encodes CDR1 SGHTA and CDR2 FQGNSA. The CDR3 covers 14 residues. Clones were sequenced by immunoSEQ multiplex PCR, and TCRdb holds only the in-frame ones, with some missing. The table records 140,000 to 150,000 clones, about 87% of them present only once. This chain connects TRBV7-2 to TRBJ2-7; tentatively, D is TRBD1 or TRBD2 (5 bases each). This receptor was identified in a woman in her seventies with renal cell carcinoma. The source was blood, collected from a patient whose treatment included radiotherapy and nephrectomy. The CDR3 region is CASSRDVTSYEQYF. CDR3 bases: TGTGCCAGCAGTCGGGACGTTACTTCCTACGAGCAGTACTTC.